One sample yielded the 25 T cell receptor beta chains listed below, sequenced in a study of blood T cell repertoires in COVID-19. The repertoire was sequenced with immunoSEQ multiplex PCR; TCRdb's copy has only in-frame clones and lacks some. The sample includes under 200,000 clones, approximately 80% of them seen just once. Material: PBMCs or T cells enriched from blood (not recorded which). The receptors shown here come from a woman aged 60-75 years who had recovered from COVID-19.

The chain couples TRBV19 to TRBJ1-1; D is perhaps TRBD1 (5 bases). The V gene lost 1 base and the J gene lost 0 bases, with 9 bases spanning the gap. The CDR3 length is 15 residues. The germline V gene encodes CDR1 LNHDA and CDR2 SQIVND (reference sequence). The CDR3 sequence is CASSIGRQLNTEAFF. CDR3 DNA sequence: TGTGCCAGTAGTATAGGGCGACAGCTGAACACTGAAGCTTTCTTT.

The chain joins TRBV10-3 to TRBJ2-5, with TRBD2 matching over 8 bases. Per germline, CDR1 ENHRY and CDR2 SYGVKD. J lost 5 bases, V lost 0 bases, and 5 bases had no gene match. The CDR3 consists of 15 residues. DNA of the CDR3: TGTGCCATCAGTGAGTCGACTCGGGGGGGGGAGACCCAGTACTTC. Encoded protein: CAISESTRGGETQYF.

This chain connects TRBV27 to TRBJ2-2, with TRBD2 matching 7 bases. The V segment lost 8 bases and the J segment 6 bases; nucleotides outside the gene matches: 12. This CDR3 is built from 15 residues. The V gene's germline CDR1 is MNHEY and CDR2 SMNVEV (reference sequence). The chain's CDR3 is CASGVGLGGPGELFF. Written as DNA, the CDR3 is TGTGCCAGCGGGGTTGGACTAGGAGGCCCCGGGGAGCTGTTTTTT.

This clone came up once. The J gene is TRBJ2-5, the V gene TRBV7-9; 7 nucleotides agree with TRBD1. The CDR3 contains 15 residues. Trimming took 2 bases from V and 2 from J; bases not matched to a gene: 5. CDR1 is SEHNR and CDR2 is FQNEAQ in the germline V gene (reference sequence). This CDR3 reads CASSLYGTAQETQYF. The CDR3 DNA reads TGTGCCAGCAGCTTATATGGGACAGCTCAAGAGACCCAGTACTTC.

The rearrangement uses TRBV7-6 and TRBJ2-5; 12 nucleotides align to TRBD2. Germline V gives CDR1 SGHVS, CDR2 FNYEAQ. With V trimmed by 2 bases and J by 5 bases, 9 bases remained unmatched. This CDR3 is built from 17 residues. CDR3 sequence (DNA): TGTGCCAGCAGCTTAATGACTAGCGGGGGCCCCTCGGAGACCCAGTACTTC. Translated, it gives CASSLMTSGGPSETQYF.

V gene TRBV20-1 combines with J gene TRBJ2-3, with 10 bases identical to TRBD2. The CDR3 is 16 amino acids. Germline lookup yields CDR1 DFQATT and CDR2 SNEGSKA (reference sequence). The V and J ends lost 3 bases and 7 bases, in that order; junction bases with no gene match: 13. The CDR3 here is CSASDPSGGRSNTQYF. CDR3 nucleotides: TGCAGTGCTAGTGATCCTAGCGGGGGACGCTCCAATACGCAGTATTTT.

The chain joins TRBV2 to TRBJ1-1, with TRBD1 as a possible D gene (5 bases). This CDR3 region has 15 residues. With 8 bases removed from V and 3 bases from J, the gap between germline ends came to 19 bases. CDR1 SNHLY and CDR2 FYNNEI come from the germline V gene. This chain's CDR3 is CASLRNGDSDTEAFF. In DNA form, the CDR3 reads TGTGCCAGCTTAAGGAACGGGGACTCGGACACTGAAGCTTTCTTT.

The chain links TRBV5-1 to TRBJ2-1; 9 bases align to TRBD1. Germline V gene lookup returns CDR1 SGHRS and CDR2 YFSETQ. CDR3 size: 15 residues. V was clipped by 4 bases and J by 3 bases; unmatched bases: 5. This chain's CDR3 is CASSHGTGNYNEQFF. The CDR3 coding sequence is TGCGCCAGCAGCCATGGGACAGGGAACTACAATGAGCAGTTCTTC.

This chain connects TRBV5-1 to TRBJ1-1; 8 bases fit TRBD1. Germline loops: CDR1 SGHRS, CDR2 YFSETQ. J was trimmed by 3 bases and V by 1 base; bases with no gene match: 8. This CDR3 spans 16 amino acids. CDR3 sequence (DNA): TGCGCCAGCAGCTTGTTGTCAGGGGGCGCGGACACTGAAGCTTTCTTT. As protein: CASSLLSGGADTEAFF.

CDR3 in amino acids: CASSLISGSYNEQFF. CDR3 in DNA: TGTGCCAGCAGCTTAATTAGCGGTTCCTACAATGAGCAGTTCTTC. The rearrangement uses TRBV7-2 and TRBJ2-1; TRBD2 is a possible D gene (6 bases). Germline CDR1 is SGHTA and CDR2 is FQGNSA. V was trimmed by 2 bases and J by 1 base, leaving 9 bases between them. The CDR3 is made up of 15 amino acids.

Only a few counts were recorded for this clone. This rearrangement joins TRBV27 to TRBJ2-4; 14 bases are a match to TRBD2. CDR3 length: 19 amino acids. The V and J ends lost 0 bases and 2 bases, in that order; junction bases with no gene match: 6. Germline CDR1 and CDR2: MNHEY and SMNVEV (reference sequence). CDR3 in DNA: TGTGCCAGCAGTTTATCGGGACTAGCGGGGGCCCTTCCCAAAAACATTCAGTACTTC. Translated, it gives CASSLSGLAGALPKNIQYF.

The chain carries TRBV7-6 and TRBJ2-3; a possible D gene is TRBD2 (6 bases). The V gene's germline CDR1 is SGHVS and CDR2 FNYEAQ. V was trimmed by 1 base and J by 5 bases, leaving 16 bases between them. This CDR3 has 16 residues. The CDR3 reads CASSLDVAGLGDTQYF. DNA for the CDR3: TGTGCCAGCAGCTTAGACGTTGCGGGGCTCGGAGATACGCAGTATTTT.

This chain joins TRBV11-3 and TRBJ2-3; 7 bases agree with TRBD2. CDR1 is SGHNT and CDR2 is YENEEA in the germline V gene. V trimming: 1 base; J trimming: 0 bases; junction bases outside the gene matches: 7. The CDR3 is 17 residues long. CDR3 amino acids: CASSLASGLSSTDTQYF. The CDR3 DNA sequence: TGTGCCAGCAGCTTAGCTAGCGGACTGTCTAGCACAGATACGCAGTATTTT.

The rearrangement joins TRBV19 to TRBJ1-6; D is perhaps TRBD1 (5 bases). V was trimmed by 3 bases and J by 9 bases, leaving 21 bases between them. Germline CDR1 LNHDA, CDR2 SQIVND (reference sequence). The CDR3 runs to 17 residues. The CDR3 nucleotides read TGTGCCAGTAGTATCTTTCACAATGGGGGGGACTCTTCACCCCTCCACTTT. Residues: CASSIFHNGGDSSPLHF.

The chain has TRBV3-1 (or the pseudogene TRBV3-2) and TRBJ1-2; TRBD1 agrees at 8 bases. The germline V gene encodes CDR1 LGHDT and CDR2 YNNKEL (reference sequence). The CDR3 loop spans 15 amino acids. The V segment lost 0 bases and the J segment 4 bases; nucleotides outside the gene matches: 4. CDR3 protein: CASSQEPTGGYGYTF. The CDR3 nucleotides are TGTGCCAGCAGCCAAGAGCCCACAGGGGGCTATGGCTACACCTTC.

The gene calls are TRBV30 and TRBJ1-2; tentative D call: TRBD1 (5 bases). V was pared by 0 bases and J by 4 bases, with 12 bases between. From germline, CDR1 is GTSNPN and CDR2 SVGIG (reference sequence). CDR3 size: 14 residues. In nucleotides, the CDR3 is TGTGCCTGGAGTGTACTCCAGGGCGGCTATGGCTACACCTTC. Amino acids: CAWSVLQGGYGYTF.

A few counts support this clone. The gene calls are TRBV6-5 and TRBJ2-7, with D perhaps matching TRBD1 (5 bases). V lost 1 base and J 6 bases, leaving 19 bases between the germline ends. Looked up from germline, CDR1 is MNHEY and CDR2 is SVGAGI. The CDR3 is 16 residues long. For the CDR3, the DNA is TGTGCCAGCAGTTACTTTAAGACAGCTCCCCTGGGCGAGCAGTACTTC. Translation: CASSYFKTAPLGEQYF.

This chain connects TRBV24-1 to TRBJ1-2; 9 positions match TRBD1. Germline lookup yields CDR1 KGHDR and CDR2 SFDVKD. V gave up 4 bases and J gave up 4 bases; unmatched junction bases: 3. The CDR3 covers 14 residues. The CDR3 DNA reads as TGTGCCACCAGTGAGGGGGGACAGGGCTATGGCTACACCTTC. Amino acids: CATSEGGQGYGYTF.

The chain has TRBV5-1 and TRBJ2-3; 12 nucleotides match TRBD2. CDR1 and CDR2 from the germline V gene are SGHRS and YFSETQ. This CDR3 has 16 amino acids. With V trimmed by 5 bases and J by 2 bases, 6 bases remained unmatched. CDR3 nucleotides: TGCGCCAGCAGTCGCGGACTAGCGGGGATCACAGATACGCAGTATTTT. This translates into CASSRGLAGITDTQYF.

This clone has only a few counts. The V gene is TRBV19, the J gene TRBJ1-5, with D maybe TRBD1 (5 bases). This CDR3 is built from 14 residues. The germline CDR1 and CDR2 sequences are LNHDA and SQIVND (reference sequence). Trimming removed 7 bases at V and 4 bases at J, with 14 bases between. CDR3: CASNRGRVNQPQHF. The CDR3 DNA sequence: TGTGCCAGTAATAGAGGCAGGGTTAATCAGCCCCAGCATTTT.

The chain links TRBV29-1 to TRBJ1-2; 8 bases map to TRBD1. Germline V gene data show CDR1 as SQVTM and CDR2 as ANQGSEA. The V and J ends lost 4 bases and 5 bases, in that order; junction bases with no gene match: 3. The CDR3 spans 12 residues. The CDR3 is CSVGTGRYGYTF. DNA for the CDR3: TGCAGCGTTGGGACAGGGAGGTATGGCTACACCTTC.

The J gene is TRBJ2-1, the V gene TRBV5-1, with TRBD2 identical over 8 bases. CDR1 and CDR2 (germline): SGHRS, YFSETQ. The CDR3 is made up of 16 amino acids. V trimming: 0 bases; J trimming: 1 base; junction bases outside the gene matches: 3. Here the CDR3 DNA reads TGCGCCAGCAGCTTGGCGGCGGGGGGTTCCTACAATGAGCAGTTCTTC. It translates to CASSLAAGGSYNEQFF.

The sample holds a few counts of this clone. This chain links TRBV2 with TRBJ2-2; D may be TRBD2 (6 bases). Trimming left V 5 bases short and J 5 bases short, with 15 bases between. CDR3 length: 15 residues. The germline CDR1 and CDR2 sequences are SNHLY and FYNNEI. The CDR3 sequence: CASSLAEVDTGELFF. CDR3 DNA: TGTGCCAGCAGTTTAGCGGAGGTTGATACCGGGGAGCTGTTTTTT.

This clone was detected once. The chain couples TRBV10-2 to TRBJ2-2; weak D call: TRBD2 (7 bases). The germline V and J ends were trimmed by 10 bases and 4 bases, with 19 bases remaining between them. Germline CDR1 WSHSY, CDR2 SAAADI. This CDR3 contains 15 residues. CDR3 sequence: CATGRGGAGTGELFF. The CDR3 DNA sequence: TGCGCCACCGGTAGGGGGGGCGCGGGCACCGGGGAGCTGTTTTTT.

The V call is TRBV5-5, the J call TRBJ2-1; 8 nucleotides match TRBD1. V lost 0 bases and J lost 9; bases outside the gene matches: 5. The germline gives CDR1 SGHKS, CDR2 YYEKEE (reference sequence). The CDR3 runs to 14 residues. The CDR3 DNA is TGTGCCAGCAGCTTGGCGGGCAGGGGGCCTGAGCAGTTCTTC. It specifies CASSLAGRGPEQFF.